The rows below give T cell receptor beta chains drawn from one sample of a study of shared clonotypes between healthy human individuals. Sequencing used immunoSEQ multiplex PCR; TCRdb keeps in-frame clones, though not all of them. Found here are fewer than 850,000 clones, less than 95% of them singletons; the top ten hold 34%. The sample consisted of memory CD8+ T cells from PBMCs. The receptor source for this set is a man younger than 35 in good health. Some clones in this sample may be carry-over from other donors' samples. CDR3s include the opening cysteine and the closing phenylalanine or tryptophan. The order of the fields is CDR3 DNA, CDR3 protein, V gene, J gene, D gene, clone size. A D gene is named only where the DNA matches it firmly. Size is stated for part of the rows, as once, few or many counts, or as a class when the clone is expanded.

TGCAGCGTTGAAGGGAAGGGTTATACGAACACTGAAGCTTTCTTT,CSVEGKGYTNTEAFF,TRBV29-1,TRBJ1-1,-,-
TGTGCCAGCAGCCCAACCGGGGCCAGTAGATCGGATACGCAGTATTTT,CASSPTGASRSDTQYF,TRBV7-9,TRBJ2-3,-,-
TGTGCCAGCAGTTTTCCGGGACAGCAGGATGAAGCTTTCTTT,CASSFPGQQDEAFF,TRBV28,TRBJ1-1,TRBD1,once
TGTGCCAGCAGTCCCGGACAGACCCCCCATGGCTACACCTTC,CASSPGQTPHGYTF,TRBV27,TRBJ1-2,-,-
TGTGCCAGCGGGCTGACAGGGACCTACGAGCAGTACTTC,CASGLTGTYEQYF,TRBV6-1,TRBJ2-7,TRBD1,-
TGTGCCAGCAGTATTGCCGCCAATGAGCAGTTCTTC,CASSIAANEQFF,TRBV27,TRBJ2-1,-,-
TGTGCCAGCAGCGACACTAAAGGGCGGGAGCGGTCCTACGAGCAGTACTTC,CASSDTKGRERSYEQYF,TRBV14,TRBJ2-7,TRBD2,once
TGTGCCAGCAGCTTAGCGGAGGGTTTCACCAATCAGCCCCAGCATTTT,CASSLAEGFTNQPQHF,TRBV7-8,TRBJ1-5,-,-
TGTGCCAGCAGGCTGGTGCCCAACACTGAAGCTTTCTTT,CASRLVPNTEAFF,TRBV6-1,TRBJ1-1,-,-
TGTGCCAGTACCACGACACGGACAGCGAACACTGAAGCTTTCTTT,CASTTTRTANTEAFF,TRBV19,TRBJ1-1,-,few
TGTGCCAGCAGCGCCCCTCCGGGCTCCTGGGGCTCTGGGGCCAACGTCCTGACTTTC,CASSAPPGSWGSGANVLTF,TRBV9,TRBJ2-6,-,-
TGTGCCAGCAGTTACTTCCTAGCGGGATCAGGGGAGACCCAGTACTTC,CASSYFLAGSGETQYF,TRBV6-5,TRBJ2-5,TRBD2,-
TGCAGCGTTGAAGAGGTTCCGGGAAACATTCAGTACTTC,CSVEEVPGNIQYF,TRBV29-1,TRBJ2-4,-,-
TGTGCCAGCAGCCACGTAGGGAGGACAGGGATCTTCTTT,CASSHVGRTGIFF,TRBV4-2,TRBJ1-4,TRBD1,few
TGTGCCAGCAGCGATACTGATACAGGGCTTAATGAAAAACTGTTTTTT,CASSDTDTGLNEKLFF,TRBV9,TRBJ1-4,-,-
TGCACCAGCAGCCCCAACGGGGTACATAGCAATCAGCCCCAGCATTTT,CTSSPNGVHSNQPQHF,TRBV1,TRBJ1-5,-,-
TGTGCCAGCAGTGAAGGACGTGATAGCAATCAGCCCCAGCATTTT,CASSEGRDSNQPQHF,TRBV2,TRBJ1-5,-,-
TGTGCCAGCAGCGTACAGGGCACCGGAAACACCATATATTTT,CASSVQGTGNTIYF,TRBV9,TRBJ1-3,-,-
TGTGCCAGCAGCTTGGGGGAGGGACCCTACGAGCAGTACTTC,CASSLGEGPYEQYF,TRBV5-4,TRBJ2-7,TRBD2,-
TGTGCCAGCACCTCAGGGGGCTGGTCCTATATGCCCCAGTACTTC,CASTSGGWSYMPQYF,TRBV19,TRBJ2-5,TRBD1,once
TGTGCCAGTGAGAAAACTAAAACCAAAAACATTCAGTACTTC,CASEKTKTKNIQYF,TRBV19,TRBJ2-4,-,-
TGTGCCAGTAGTCCAACGCGGGGACAGGGGGCTGAGACCCAGTACTTC,CASSPTRGQGAETQYF,TRBV19,TRBJ2-5,TRBD1,-
TGTGCCAGCAGCACTTCTACTCAGCCCCAGCATTTT,CASSTSTQPQHF,TRBV5-8,TRBJ1-5,-,-
TGTGCCAGCAGTTTGAGGGGGTCGGGAGAGACCCAGTACTTC,CASSLRGSGETQYF,TRBV27,TRBJ2-5,-,once
TGTGCCAGCAGTTTACTCCACAGGGGCGATGGCACTGAAGCTTTCTTT,CASSLLHRGDGTEAFF,TRBV28,TRBJ1-1,TRBD1,-
TGCAGCGTTTTCCAGGGGGATATCTACGAGCAGTACTTC,CSVFQGDIYEQYF,TRBV29-1,TRBJ2-7,TRBD1,-
TGTGCCAGCAGTGAAGTTAGCGGGAGTGTATACGAGCAGTACTTC,CASSEVSGSVYEQYF,TRBV6-1,TRBJ2-7,TRBD2,-
TGCGCCAGCAGTGAAGACCAATCGAACACTGAAGCTTTCTTT,CASSEDQSNTEAFF,TRBV10-1,TRBJ1-1,-,-
TGTGCCAGCAGCTTAGGACCCTCAGGGTACGAGCAGTACTTC,CASSLGPSGYEQYF,TRBV7-6,TRBJ2-7,-,-
TGTGCCAGCAGCTTTGGCCCTAGCGGGAGAGCGAGCTCCTACAATGAGCAGTTCTTC,CASSFGPSGRASSYNEQFF,TRBV7-6,TRBJ2-1,TRBD2,-
TGTGCCAGCAGTCCCTTAGACTATTCAGGGGAGCAGTACTTC,CASSPLDYSGEQYF,TRBV27,TRBJ2-7,-,-
TGTGCCAGCAGCCCTCAAAACTTGCAAGAGACCCAGTACTTC,CASSPQNLQETQYF,TRBV13,TRBJ2-5,-,-
TGTGCCAGCAGTACCCTAATCTCAGGGACCGGGGAGCTGTTTTTT,CASSTLISGTGELFF,TRBV28,TRBJ2-2,-,-
TGTGCCAGCAGTGATCTGTGGGCAGGGGGCCCCCATGGCTACACCTTC,CASSDLWAGGPHGYTF,TRBV2,TRBJ1-2,TRBD1,-
TGTGCCAGCAGTTTTTGGGCTAGTCGGGGTGGAGAGCAGTACTTC,CASSFWASRGGEQYF,TRBV28,TRBJ2-7,-,-
TGTGCCAGCAGCGACACAGGGTTGGGAGAGACCCAGTACTTC,CASSDTGLGETQYF,TRBV7-9,TRBJ2-5,-,-
TGTGCCAGCAGCCTGGGGGACAGGGGGGACACCGGGGAGCTGTTTTTT,CASSLGDRGDTGELFF,TRBV28,TRBJ2-2,TRBD1,-
TGCAGCGCCCCCCTGCTAGCGGTCTACAATGAGCAGTTCTTC,CSAPLLAVYNEQFF,TRBV29-1,TRBJ2-1,TRBD2,once
TGTGCCAGCAGTTTAACCCACGGGGGTGGCTACACCTTC,CASSLTHGGGYTF,TRBV27,TRBJ1-2,-,once
TGCGCCAGCAGCCAAGAAGGCGGAGGTCTTGAAGCTTTCTTT,CASSQEGGGLEAFF,TRBV4-3,TRBJ1-1,-,-
TGTGCCAGCAGCTCCCTGGATAGCGGGAGTCCCGGGGAGCTGTTTTTT,CASSSLDSGSPGELFF,TRBV11-3,TRBJ2-2,TRBD2,-
TGTGCCACCCGACAGGGGGCGTACGGAAACACCATATATTTT,CATRQGAYGNTIYF,TRBV6-5,TRBJ1-3,TRBD1,-
TGCGCCAGCAGCTTGTGGACAGGGCCCAACGAGCAGTACTTC,CASSLWTGPNEQYF,TRBV5-1,TRBJ2-7,TRBD1,-
TGTGCCAGCAGTCTGGCCCAGGGCACTGAAGCTTTCTTT,CASSLAQGTEAFF,TRBV28,TRBJ1-1,-,few
TGTGCCAGCAGCCATCTTCTCGGGACAGGGGCCTACGAGCAGTACTTC,CASSHLLGTGAYEQYF,TRBV4-2,TRBJ2-7,TRBD1,once
TGTGCCAGCAGCTCACGAGGTCATCTAGCGGTGGGGACAGATACGCAGTATTTT,CASSSRGHLAVGTDTQYF,TRBV13,TRBJ2-3,TRBD2,-
TGCGCCAGCAGCCCACAAGGGGGAGGGGGCGAGCAGTACTTC,CASSPQGGGGEQYF,TRBV5-1,TRBJ2-7,-,-
TGCGCCAGCAGCCAAGAACCCGGGTACGGGAGGGAGCTGTTTTTT,CASSQEPGYGRELFF,TRBV4-1,TRBJ2-2,-,-
TGTGCCAGCAGCGGCATCCCGGGACTAGCGGGACCCTTAGCGAGGAATGAGCAGTTCTTC,CASSGIPGLAGPLARNEQFF,TRBV2,TRBJ2-1,TRBD2,-
TGTGCCAGCAGTTACCCCGAAGAGGGGCAGTATTTT,CASSYPEEGQYF,TRBV6-5,TRBJ2-3,-,-
TGCGCCAGCAGCTACCGTACCATGAACACTGAAGCTTTCTTT,CASSYRTMNTEAFF,TRBV5-1,TRBJ1-1,-,-
TGTGCCAGCAGTCCCCCGACAGACTACGAGCAGTACTTC,CASSPPTDYEQYF,TRBV28,TRBJ2-7,-,-
TGTGCCAGCAGCTTGGGACAGCGTCTTAATGAAAAACTGTTTTTT,CASSLGQRLNEKLFF,TRBV11-2,TRBJ1-4,TRBD1,-
TGTGCCAGCAGCTTCCTAGCGGGGGCCACAGATACGCAGTATTTT,CASSFLAGATDTQYF,TRBV7-6,TRBJ2-3,TRBD2,-
TGTGCCAGCAGCTTAGTTGGGACTTCGGCGAAAGATACGCAGTATTTT,CASSLVGTSAKDTQYF,TRBV7-9,TRBJ2-3,-,-
TGTGCCAGCAAGCGGGACGGGTCCTACAATGAGCAGTTCTTC,CASKRDGSYNEQFF,TRBV6-5,TRBJ2-1,TRBD2,-
TGTGCCAGCAGCCCTGCGGGGCCCCTCTACGAGCAGTACTTC,CASSPAGPLYEQYF,TRBV13,TRBJ2-7,-,-
TGTGCCAGCAGCCTTACAACGGGGGATGAAAAACTGTTTTTT,CASSLTTGDEKLFF,TRBV28,TRBJ1-4,-,-
TGCGCCAGCAGCGACGCCCCGGCAGGCTCCTACGAGCAGTACTTC,CASSDAPAGSYEQYF,TRBV5-1,TRBJ2-7,-,-
TGTGCCAGCAGCTTGTTAGGTACTGAAGCTTTCTTT,CASSLLGTEAFF,TRBV5-4,TRBJ1-1,-,-